Below, 31 T cell receptor beta chains from the same sample are listed, as sequenced in a study of breast tumors, draining lymph nodes, adjacent tissues. TCRdb itself ran the multiplex PCR reads through MiXCR, one entry per CDR3 protein. Of some 120,000 distinct CDR3 sequences in the sample, just under 20% were seen once. Samples came from axillary lymph nodes draining the breast cancer. The sample taken for sequencing was axillary lymph node tissue. The origin of the receptors is a female donor with breast cancer. Some clones in this sample may be carry-over from other donors' samples.

This clonotype was picked up many times. One end of the junction varies from germline; a read error may be responsible. The chain employs TRBV7-7 and TRBJ2-2; TRBD2 aligns across 8 bases. The CDR3 spans 15 residues. Looked up from germline, CDR1 is SSHAT and CDR2 is FNYEAQ (reference sequence). CDR3 DNA sequence: TGTGCTAGCAGCCGGGGACTAGGCAACGCCGGGGAGCTGTTTTTT. As protein: CASSRGLGNAGELFF.

There are many counts of this clonotype. This sequence joins TRBV15 and TRBJ2-1; perhaps D is TRBD1 or TRBD2 (5 bases each). Germline lookup yields CDR1 LNHNV and CDR2 YYDKDF (reference sequence). The CDR3 runs 16 residues. The V gene lost 0 bases and the J gene lost 1 base, with 10 bases spanning the gap. CDR3 sequence: CATSRDRDPSYNEQFF. DNA of the CDR3: TGTGCCACCAGCAGAGATAGGGACCCATCCTACAATGAGCAGTTCTTC.

Concerning this clonotype itself: The junction differs from germline at one of its ends, possibly a read error. V gene TRBV20-1 combines with J gene TRBJ2-7; the D is unclear. In germline, CDR1 is DFQATT, CDR2 SNEGSKA (reference sequence). There are 13 residues in the CDR3. CDR3 region: CSATSVHSYEQHF. CDR3 coding DNA: TGCAGCGCTACCAGTGTGCACTCCTACGAGCAGCACTTC.

The genes are TRBV6-6 and TRBJ2-4; 11 bases align to TRBD2. Trimming removed 6 bases from V and 3 bases from J; junction bases left unmatched: 7. CDR1 and CDR2 from the germline V gene are MNHNY and SVGAGI (reference sequence). The CDR3 spans 16 residues. DNA for the CDR3: TGTGCCAGCAGACGTATACTAGCGGGAGTCAAAAACATTCAGTACTTC. Translation: CASRRILAGVKNIQYF.

This clonotype was counted ten times or more. The chain employs TRBV11-2 and TRBJ1-2; D not resolved. In germline, CDR1 is SGHAT, CDR2 FQNNGV. V lost 2 bases, J lost 1 base, and 11 bases lay in between. The CDR3 contains 15 residues. The CDR3 nucleotides read TGTGCCAGCAGCTTATCTGAGGGAGTTAACTATGGCTACACCTTC. Its translation is CASSLSEGVNYGYTF.

Ten or more counts support this clonotype. CDR3 loop: CSARVAGGYEQYF. The DNA for the CDR3 is TGCAGTGCTAGAGTAGCGGGAGGCTACGAGCAGTACTTC. The V and J genes are TRBV20-1 and TRBJ2-7; 10 positions match TRBD2. The V gene's germline CDR1 is DFQATT and CDR2 SNEGSKA (reference sequence). The CDR3 has 13 residues. The trim removed 1 base at V and 3 bases at J, leaving 0 bases unmatched.

The sample holds a few counts of this clonotype. This chain uses TRBV28 with TRBJ2-1; tentatively, D is TRBD1 (6 bases). Germline V gene data show CDR1 as MDHEN and CDR2 as SYDVKM. The V gene lost 6 bases and the J gene lost 9 bases, with 18 bases spanning the gap. The CDR3 is made up of 14 amino acids. In DNA form, the CDR3 reads TGTGCCAGCAGGGCCGGGACACCCTTTGGTGAGCAGTTCTTC. This gives the protein CASRAGTPFGEQFF.

In its sample, this clonotype was seen many times. The chain carries TRBV5-8 and TRBJ2-6; D remains unclear. The germline V and J ends were trimmed by 0 bases and 3 bases, with 7 bases remaining between them. The CDR3 loop spans 15 amino acids. Germline V lookup: CDR1 SGHTS, CDR2 YDEGEE. DNA for the CDR3: TGTGCCAGCAGCTTGGTAGTAAGTGGGGCCAACGTCCTGACTTTC. Translated: CASSLVVSGANVLTF.

This clonotype was seen at least ten times. The CDR3 loop is CASSPQTGDGYTF. As DNA, the CDR3 is TGCGCCAGCAGCCCCCAGACAGGGGACGGCTACACCTTC. The V call is TRBV5-1, the J call TRBJ1-2, with 8 bases that match TRBD1. V lost 4 bases to trimming and J lost 8 bases; unmatched junction nucleotides: 7. The CDR3 consists of 13 residues. The germline gives CDR1 SGHRS, CDR2 YFSETQ.

This clonotype has at least ten counts. This chain links TRBV19 with TRBJ2-1, with unresolved D. V dropped 3 bases and J dropped 5 bases, with 17 bases sitting between them. In germline, CDR1 is LNHDA, CDR2 SQIVND (reference sequence). The CDR3 has 16 amino acids. The CDR3 spells CASSIMGSLPHNEQFF. Written as DNA, the CDR3 is TGTGCCAGTAGTATTATGGGTTCCCTCCCCCACAATGAGCAGTTCTTC. The complete variable domain, with remaining parts taken from reference TRBV19 and TRBJ2-1, reads DGGITQSPKYLFRKEGQNVTLSCEQNLNHDAMYWYRQDPGQGLRLIYYSQIVNDFQKGDIAEGYSVSREKKESFPLTVTSAQKNPTAFYLCASSIMGSLPHNEQFFGPGTRLTVL.

This clonotype was detected many times. This CDR3 reads CASSGRGRPYEQYF. CDR3 coding DNA: TGTGCCAGCAGTGGCAGGGGGAGACCCTACGAGCAGTACTTC. The genes are TRBV27 and TRBJ2-7; the match to TRBD1 covers 7 bases. CDR3 length: 14 amino acids. Germline values: CDR1 MNHEY, CDR2 SMNVEV (reference sequence). Unmatched junction bases numbered 6, after V lost 5 bases and J lost 2 bases.

This clonotype was seen at least ten times. The chain is built from TRBV28 and TRBJ2-5; 10 bases match TRBD1. The CDR3 sequence is 13 residues long. Trimming took 6 bases from V and 7 from J; bases not matched to a gene: 5. Germline V lookup: CDR1 MDHEN, CDR2 SYDVKM. The CDR3, as DNA: TGTGCCAGCAGGACAGGGGGCTTGGTGACCCAGTACTTC. This gives the protein CASRTGGLVTQYF.

This clonotype was picked up many times. The gene calls are TRBV4-1 and TRBJ2-7; TRBD1 aligns across 8 bases. This CDR3 comprises 16 residues. V dropped 1 base and J dropped 2; count of bases not matched to a gene: 7. Germline V CDR1 and CDR2: MGHRA, YSYEKL. The CDR3, as DNA: TGCGCCAGCAGCCAAGTCGGGACAGGTGTTCCCTACGAGCAGTACTTC. Residues: CASSQVGTGVPYEQYF.

As to this clonotype: A read error may explain this, as a much larger clone is one base away. This sequence joins TRBV6-1 and TRBJ2-3; 8 positions agree with TRBD1. The CDR3 length is 15 residues. Per the germline V gene, CDR1 is MNHNS and CDR2 is SASEGT. V dropped 6 bases and J dropped 4; count of bases not matched to a gene: 9. CDR3 sequence: CASRRQGSGADTQYF. The CDR3 DNA sequence: TGTGCCAGCAGAAGACAGGGGTCTGGCGCAGATACGCAGTATTTT.

Worth noting for this clonotype: This could be a read error, since a much larger clone is one nucleotide away. This chain links TRBV9 with TRBJ2-1; D possibly corresponds to TRBD1 (6 bases). The CDR3 contains 15 residues. V shed 4 bases and J shed 12 bases, with 23 bases lying between them. Germline V gives CDR1 SGDLS, CDR2 YYNGEE. The CDR3 protein is CASSRWGQGRSGQFF. CDR3 nucleotides: TGTGCCAGCAGCCGCTGGGGGCAGGGTAGATCTGGGCAGTTCTTC.

CDR3 in DNA: TGCAGCGTACCCGGGACTACCAACAATGAGCAGTTCTTC. Translating it yields CSVPGTTNNEQFF. The V call is TRBV29-1, the J call TRBJ2-1; 7 positions agree with TRBD2. CDR1 is SQVTM, CDR2 ANQGSEA, per germline. V was pared by 6 bases and J by 5 bases, with 7 bases of the junction left unmatched. This CDR3 has 13 residues.

The table lists this clonotype with a count of one. Given a much more abundant clone one base away, this may be a read error. The chain couples TRBV5-1 to TRBJ2-5; D is uncertain. The CDR3 totals 13 residues. The germline V gene encodes CDR1 SGHRS and CDR2 YFSETQ. This CDR3 reads CASSPRVGETQCF. CDR3 sequence (DNA): TGCGCCAGCAGCCCCCGTGTCGGAGAGACCCAGTGCTTC.

This clonotype was found many times. The J gene is TRBJ1-6, the V gene TRBV7-9; no reliable D call. Looked up from germline, CDR1 is SEHNR and CDR2 is FQNEAQ (reference sequence). The CDR3 extends over 14 amino acids. Trimming pared 5 bases from V and 6 bases from J, leaving 11 bases between. The CDR3 DNA is TGTGCCAGCAGCCCCGGCAGCGTTAATTCACCCCTCCACTTT. Encoded protein: CASSPGSVNSPLHF.

V and J are TRBV10-1 and TRBJ1-2; D remains unclear. V was cut by 2 bases and J by 2 bases, with 6 bases left in between. The CDR3 extends over 13 amino acids. The V gene's germline CDR1 is WNHNN and CDR2 SYGVQD (reference sequence). The CDR3 DNA reads TGCGCCAGCAGTGAGGGGATAAACTATGGCTACACCTTC. This gives the protein CASSEGINYGYTF.

The table lists this clonotype with many counts. V usage is TRBV10-2 and J usage is TRBJ2-5; 9 positions agree with TRBD1. Per the germline V gene, CDR1 is WSHSY and CDR2 is SAAADI. J gave up 5 bases and V 6 bases, and 10 bases lay outside the gene matches. The CDR3 contains 15 residues. The CDR3 bases are TGCGCCAGCAGGGCCGGGACAGGGTCATGGGAGACCCAGTACTTC. Amino acids: CASRAGTGSWETQYF.

This clonotype occurred many times. This sequence joins TRBV5-1 and TRBJ2-7; D remains unclear. The CDR3 loop spans 14 amino acids. V shed 0 bases and J shed 3 bases, with 10 bases lying between them. CDR1 is SGHRS and CDR2 is YFSETQ in the germline V gene. The CDR3 spells CASSLGIVNYEQYF. The CDR3 DNA sequence: TGCGCCAGCAGCTTGGGAATAGTGAACTACGAGCAGTACTTC.

This clonotype has ten or more counts. This chain joins TRBV4-2 and TRBJ2-2, with 10 nucleotides matching TRBD1. The germline gives CDR1 LGHNA, CDR2 YNFKEQ. The CDR3 sequence is 17 residues long. The junction had 6 bases not matched to a gene; V was cut back by 4 bases and J by 1 base. DNA for the CDR3: TGTGCCAGCAGCCGAGGACAGGGGGATTGGAACACCGGGGAGCTGTTTTTT. Translated: CASSRGQGDWNTGELFF.

The sample holds many counts of this clonotype. The chain uses TRBV14 and TRBJ1-2, with D unresolved. CDR1 and CDR2 (germline): SGHDN, FVKESK. The V gene lost 2 bases and the J gene lost 6 bases, with 7 bases spanning the gap. CDR3 size: 12 residues. The CDR3 coding sequence is TGTGCCAGCAGCCAATCTTACGATGGCTACACCTTC. Its protein product is CASSQSYDGYTF.

A word on this clonotype: A read error may explain this, as a much larger clone is one base away. The rearrangement links TRBV29-1 to TRBJ2-1, with 13 nucleotides matching TRBD2. Looked up from germline, CDR1 is SQVTM and CDR2 is ANQGSEA. This CDR3 spans 17 amino acids. J lost 6 bases, V lost 6 bases, and 14 bases had no gene match. As DNA, the CDR3 is TGCAGCGTCCTAGGTGGCGCGGGACTAGCGGGGTCCAATGAGCAGTTCTTC. As protein: CSVLGGAGLAGSNEQFF.

About this clonotype: A much larger clone lies a single base off, so this may be a read error. No conserved phenylalanine or tryptophan is present at the end of the CDR3, so a read error is the likely explanation. This chain connects TRBV7-3 to TRBJ1-5; D call uncertain. The ends were cut back, 3 bases at V and 5 bases at J, with 11 bases in the middle. This CDR3 has 14 amino acids. In germline, CDR1 is SGHTA, CDR2 FQGTGA. The CDR3 DNA follows: TGTGCCAGCAGCTTTTTAGGTCAGGATCAGCCCCAGCATCTT. Encoded protein: CASSFLGQDQPQHL.

This clonotype has only a few counts. The rearrangement links TRBV28 to TRBJ2-5; possible D gene TRBD1, 5 bases. Deletions cut 1 base from V and 6 bases from J, with 24 bases between. This CDR3 region has 18 residues. Germline CDR1 MDHEN, CDR2 SYDVKM. The DNA for the CDR3 is TGTGCCAGCAGTTTATCTCAAAGGGGTAGCCGACCCTCAAAGACCCAGTACTTC. Amino acids: CASSLSQRGSRPSKTQYF.

This clonotype was picked up many times. The V call is TRBV10-3, the J call TRBJ2-5; possible D gene TRBD2, 5 bases. Germline CDR1 reads ENHRY; CDR2 reads SYGVKD. The CDR3 contains 14 residues. Between the trimmed V and J ends, which lost 2 bases and 3 bases, there was a span of 10 bases. Here the CDR3 DNA reads TGTGCCATCAGTGAGGAGGGTGGGAAAGAGACCCAGTACTTC. Translation: CAISEEGGKETQYF.

This clonotype appeared many times. CDR3 in DNA: TGTGCCAGCAGCGTAGGGACTAGCGAAAGCACAGATACGCAGTATTTT. Its translation: CASSVGTSESTDTQYF. The chain joins TRBV9 to TRBJ2-3; 9 bases fit TRBD2. J gave up 0 bases and V 0 bases, and 2 bases lay outside the gene matches. This CDR3 contains 16 residues. Germline V gives CDR1 SGDLS, CDR2 YYNGEE.

This clonotype was counted ten times or more. The chain has TRBV7-3 and TRBJ2-1, with 7 nucleotides matching TRBD1. This CDR3 comprises 14 residues. The germline gives CDR1 SGHTA, CDR2 FQGTGA. Unmatched junction bases numbered 3, after V lost 5 bases and J lost 2 bases. Here the CDR3 reads CASSLQGAYNEQFF. The CDR3 DNA is TGTGCCAGCAGCCTTCAGGGGGCCTACAATGAGCAGTTCTTC.

With respect to this clonotype: A much more abundant neighbour one base away suggests this may be a read error. The V gene is TRBV6-2 or TRBV6-3, the J gene TRBJ2-7; D gene ambiguous. This CDR3 is built from 13 residues. The germline CDR1 and CDR2 sequences are MNHEY and SVGEGT. Trimming left V 1 base short and J 5 bases short, with 9 bases between. The CDR3 loop is CASSYLASHEQYF. CDR3 in DNA: TGTGCCAGCAGTTACTTGGCGAGTCACGAGCAGTACTTC.

This clonotype was picked up many times. This chain connects TRBV18 to TRBJ2-1; the D gene is possibly TRBD1 (6 bases). Germline V gene sequence: CDR1 KGHSH, CDR2 LQKENI. Trimming removed 1 base from V and 12 bases from J, with 13 bases in between. The CDR3 is 13 residues long. This chain's CDR3 is CASSPLLQGMQFF. The CDR3 DNA reads as TGTGCCAGCTCACCACTATTACAGGGTATGCAGTTCTTC.